Here is one T cell receptor beta chain with its context. As yet, its antigen is unknown. These data belong to a study of T cell repertoires in cytomegalovirus infection. Study-level background: In public TCR beta signatures, there were indications of both CMV infection and matching HLA type.

Overall study results and limits: HLA-C-restricted CMV clonotypes gave the most frequent clonotype in two of eight donors. Of the TCR beta families, the public ones yielded a cumulative frequency that identified carriers of CMV plus the relevant HLA.

TCRdb reprocessed the reads with MiXCR, giving one entry per CDR3 protein. The sample has around 530,000 distinct CDR3 sequences, approximately 15% seen once. Trimming stripped 5 bases from V and 4 bases from J, with 11 bases between. From germline, CDR1 is LNHDA and CDR2 SQIVND (reference sequence). The CDR3 has 13 residues. The chain has TRBV19 and TRBJ1-1; possible D gene TRBD1, 6 bases. The sample was CD8+ T cells from PBMCs. The sequence was collected from a human donor in good health (CMV status not recorded). Some clones in this sample may be carry-over from other donors' samples. CDR3 sequence reads: CASSWDTVTEAFF. The CDR3 DNA reads as TGTGCCAGTAGTTGGGACACAGTCACTGAAGCTTTCTTT.